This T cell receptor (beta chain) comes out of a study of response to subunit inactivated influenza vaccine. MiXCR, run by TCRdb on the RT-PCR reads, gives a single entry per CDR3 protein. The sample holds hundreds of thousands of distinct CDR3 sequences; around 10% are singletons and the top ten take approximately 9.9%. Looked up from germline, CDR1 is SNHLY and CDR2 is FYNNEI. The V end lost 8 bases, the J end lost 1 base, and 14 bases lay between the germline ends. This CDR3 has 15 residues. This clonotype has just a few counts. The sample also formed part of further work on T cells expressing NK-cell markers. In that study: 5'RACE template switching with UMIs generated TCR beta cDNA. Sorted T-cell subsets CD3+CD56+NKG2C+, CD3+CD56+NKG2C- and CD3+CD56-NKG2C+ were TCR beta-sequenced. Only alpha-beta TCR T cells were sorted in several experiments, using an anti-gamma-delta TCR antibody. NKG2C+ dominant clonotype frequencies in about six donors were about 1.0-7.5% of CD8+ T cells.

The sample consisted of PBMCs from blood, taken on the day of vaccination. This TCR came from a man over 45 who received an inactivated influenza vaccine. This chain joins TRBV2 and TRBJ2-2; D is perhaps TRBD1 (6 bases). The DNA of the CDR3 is TGTGCCAGCGTTACAGGGTTCGGGAACACCGGGGAGCTGTTTTTT. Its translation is CASVTGFGNTGELFF. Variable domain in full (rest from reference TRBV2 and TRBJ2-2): EPEVTQTPSHQVTQMGQEVILRCVPISNHLYFYWYRQILGQKVEFLVSFYNNEISEKSEIFDDQFSVERPDGSNFTLKIRSTKLEDSAMYFCASVTGFGNTGELFFGEGSRLTVL.